This TCR beta chain was found in a study of shared clonotypes between healthy human individuals. Study-level findings and limits: The study found lower generation probabilities in non-shared clonotypes than in those shared by all four donors. Across four donors, naive CD4 shared 5% to 6.5%, naive CD8 more than 3%, memory CD4 about 2.4%, memory CD8 0.35% to 0.5%.

V dropped 0 bases and J dropped 4 bases, with 12 bases sitting between them. The CDR3 covers 16 residues. The germline V gene has CDR1 MNHNY and CDR2 SVGAGI (reference sequence). Assay used: immunoSEQ multiplex PCR; TCRdb lists only in-frame clones, some missing. The table records 2 million to 2.5 million clones, under 97% of them present only once. About this clone itself: What it binds is unknown.

The source of this sequence is a young man in good health. The rearrangement joins TRBV6-6 to TRBJ2-2; tentative D call: TRBD1 (6 bases). The source material was naive CD4+ T cells sorted from blood. Indicated subset: CD45RA+ positively selected. CDR3 sequence: CASSYSRGGGTGELFF. The CDR3 DNA reads as TGTGCCAGCAGTTACTCCAGGGGTGGAGGCACCGGGGAGCTGTTTTTT.